The clone carrying this T cell receptor beta chain occurred a few times. The target antigen is unknown. This entry comes from a study of human T cells and chemical hapten exposure. Study overall: Patients additionally received therapeutic doses of diphenylcyclopropenone on the scalp once a week, and this continued throughout the roughly 22-week study. Study results and limitations: In comparison with controls, expanded TCRs gave rise to a significantly larger number of large CDR3 similarity clusters.

Time point described: patch test 2, 6 weeks after DPC sensitization. Treatment given: therapeutic diphenylcyclopropenone sensitization with weekly scalp DPC. The germline V and J ends were trimmed by 3 bases and 11 bases, with 16 bases remaining between them. The CDR3 has 14 residues. Attachment of unique molecular identifiers to individual cDNA molecules was performed in the library. TCRdb re-analysed the RACE reads in MiXCR, keeping a single row per CDR3 protein. The table shows a few hundred thousand distinct CDR3 sequences, with roughly 6% occurring only once. The chain has TRBV12-3 or TRBV12-4 and TRBJ1-4, with D maybe TRBD1 (6 bases). Source: whole blood, taken in connection with sensitization to the hapten diphenylcyclopropenone (DPC). The TCR comes from a woman between 18 and 29 years old with alopecia areata. Some clones in this sample may be carry-over from other donors' samples. The CDR3 loop reads CASSLVDRRGKLFF. The DNA of the CDR3 is TGTGCCAGCAGTTTGGTGGACCGGAGGGGGAAACTGTTTTTT.